This passage covers 11 T cell receptor beta chains from one sample sequenced in a study of blood T cells in healthy people across ages (dated by TCRdb to between 2014 and 2017). The method behind the library was 5' RACE. Sequencing was performed on an Illumina HiSeq 2500. A second PCR of about 6 to 12 cycles was run with a J-beta primer mix and a sample-barcoded 5' primer. In TCRdb, the public reads were trimmed at Q25 with fastp and aligned with MiXCR, with productive beta chains retained. Here each entry gathers all rows of one CDR3 protein and keeps the most common genes and DNA. In this sample the table shows about 570,000 distinct CDR3 sequences, about 25% of which occur a single time. Together, the top ten hold roughly 20% of the sample. Source material: blood. The receptors shown here come from a woman in her seventies in good health.

This clonotype was seen many times. This chain connects TRBV29-1 to TRBJ1-3; D perhaps matches TRBD1 (5 bases). CDR1 and CDR2 from the germline V gene are SQVTM and ANQGSEA. V was cut by 7 bases and J by 0 bases, with 13 bases left in between. This CDR3 spans 14 amino acids. CDR3 sequence reads: CSAGGAGSGNTIYF. In nucleotides, the CDR3 is TGCAGCGCCGGAGGGGCCGGCTCTGGAAACACCATATATTTT.

This clonotype came up a few times. The V and J genes are TRBV20-1 and TRBJ1-4, with TRBD1 matching over 7 bases. The CDR3 length is 15 residues. V gave up 3 bases and J gave up 4 bases; unmatched junction bases: 8. Per the germline V gene, CDR1 is DFQATT and CDR2 is SNEGSKA (reference sequence). CDR3 DNA sequence: TGCAGTGCTAGGGAAACACAGGGGATTAATGAAAAACTGTTTTTT. This translates into CSARETQGINEKLFF.

The chain joins TRBV20-1 to TRBJ2-2, with 10 nucleotides matching TRBD2. V trimming: 5 bases; J trimming: 5 bases; junction bases outside the gene matches: 8. The germline V gene has CDR1 DFQATT and CDR2 SNEGSKA (reference sequence). The CDR3 contains 15 residues. The CDR3 region is CSAFPSGRETGELFF. Written as DNA, the CDR3 is TGCAGTGCTTTCCCAAGCGGGAGGGAAACCGGGGAGCTGTTTTTT.

The chain carries TRBV5-1 and TRBJ1-1; tentative D call: TRBD1 (5 bases). The germline V and J ends were trimmed by 0 bases and 0 bases, with 21 bases remaining between them. CDR1 and CDR2 from the germline V gene are SGHRS and YFSETQ. The CDR3 consists of 19 residues. The CDR3 reads CASSLVGAAGLGVNTEAFF. The CDR3 region has the DNA TGCGCCAGCAGCTTGGTTGGGGCCGCAGGACTGGGGGTGAACACTGAAGCTTTCTTT.

Only a few counts were recorded for this clonotype. The chain carries TRBV7-3 and TRBJ2-5, with 9 bases that match TRBD2. Germline V gives CDR1 SGHTA, CDR2 FQGTGA. This CDR3 region has 14 residues. V was pared by 1 base and J by 5 bases, with 2 bases of the junction left unmatched. CDR3 amino acids: CASSLNSGGETQYF. CDR3 sequence (DNA): TGTGCCAGCAGCTTAAACAGCGGGGGGGAGACCCAGTACTTC.

This clonotype showed up just a few times. The chain carries TRBV5-1 and TRBJ2-2; possibly TRBD1 for D (5 bases). The CDR3 covers 15 residues. Germline V lookup: CDR1 SGHRS, CDR2 YFSETQ. Trimming pared 4 bases from V and 1 base from J, leaving 11 bases between. CDR3 sequence reads: CASSVLGQNTGELFF. The CDR3 DNA reads TGCGCCAGCAGCGTGCTAGGACAGAACACCGGGGAGCTGTTTTTT.

The chain joins TRBV29-1 to TRBJ2-2; D is unclear. The CDR3 sequence is 12 residues long. The ends were cut back, 4 bases at V and 4 bases at J, with 7 bases in the middle. The germline CDR1 and CDR2 sequences are SQVTM and ANQGSEA. In DNA, the CDR3 is TGCAGCGTTGCCTGGATCACCGGGGAGCTGTTTTTT. It codes for CSVAWITGELFF.

This clonotype was found a few times. The rearrangement joins TRBV3-1 to TRBJ2-5; possibly TRBD1 for D (5 bases). CDR1 is LGHDT and CDR2 is YNNKEL in the germline V gene (reference sequence). V shed 4 bases and J shed 3 bases, with 15 bases lying between them. The CDR3 consists of 15 residues. This CDR3 reads CASSLRQISKETQYF. The CDR3 region has the DNA TGTGCCAGCAGCCTCCGACAGATTTCGAAAGAGACCCAGTACTTC.

CDR3 sequence reads: CASSSTSGDPYNEQFF. The CDR3 region has the DNA TGTGCCAGCAGCTCGACTAGCGGGGACCCCTACAATGAGCAGTTCTTC. The rearrangement joins TRBV7-9 to TRBJ2-1; 11 positions agree with TRBD2. This CDR3 is 16 amino acids long. Germline-derived CDR1 and CDR2 are SEHNR and FQNEAQ (reference sequence). V lost 4 bases to trimming and J lost 2 bases; unmatched junction nucleotides: 4.

V and J are TRBV20-1 and TRBJ1-2, with D perhaps TRBD1 (5 bases). CDR1 DFQATT and CDR2 SNEGSKA come from the germline V gene (reference sequence). This CDR3 region has 11 residues. V lost 5 bases, J lost 6 bases, and 10 bases lay in between. The CDR3 nucleotides are TGCAGTGCTGGGGGAAGGGATGGCTACACCTTC. Its translation: CSAGGRDGYTF.

Ten or more counts support this clonotype. The genes are TRBV4-3 and TRBJ1-4; a weak D match, TRBD1 (5 bases). The CDR3 consists of 15 residues. CDR1 and CDR2 (germline): LGHNA, YSLEER. Deletions cut 4 bases from V and 6 bases from J, with 15 bases between. The CDR3 DNA follows: TGCGCCAGCAGCCGGCAGGGTCAGGGAGATGAAAAACTGTTTTTT. Translating it yields CASSRQGQGDEKLFF.